One sample yielded the 26 T cell receptor beta chains listed below, sequenced in a study of T cells after yellow fever vaccination (dated by TCRdb to the late 2010s). The treatment or condition label, as the study defines it: live attenuated yellow fever vaccine strain. The library was made by 5' RACE. TCRdb lists the instrument as Illumina NovaSeq 6000. The public sequencing data were trimmed at Q25 with fastp and processed into clonotypes with MiXCR by TCRdb, which kept only in-frame beta chains. Each CDR3 protein appears once, grouped with its most common genes and DNA. This sample holds a few hundred thousand distinct CDR3 sequences; more than 3.5% were observed only once. Around 19% of the sample belongs to the ten largest clones. Sequenced here: PBMCs, sampled 15 days after the yellow fever booster vaccination. These receptors all come from a man between 18 and 29 years old who received the YFV17D yellow fever vaccine.

This clonotype showed up many times. The V call is TRBV29-1, the J call TRBJ2-5; D gene ambiguous. V was clipped by 5 bases and J by 5 bases, with 12 bases between them. The V gene's germline CDR1 is SQVTM and CDR2 ANQGSEA. This CDR3 has 12 residues. The CDR3 nucleotides are TGCAGCGTTAAGGGCCCCGGGGAGACCCAGTACTTC. The encoded protein is CSVKGPGETQYF.

In the case of this clonotype: A clone one base away is much larger, so this may be a read error. The genes are TRBV7-8 and TRBJ1-1; D possibly corresponds to TRBD1 (5 bases). The CDR3 length is 16 residues. Trimming pared 1 base from V and 2 bases from J, leaving 14 bases between. In germline, CDR1 is SGHVS, CDR2 FQNEAQ. The CDR3 coding sequence is TGTGCCAGCAGCTTAGTTGGGGGGGATCTTAACACTGAAGCTTTCTTT. Its translation: CASSLVGGDLNTEAFF.

This chain links TRBV5-1 with TRBJ2-5; D call uncertain. This CDR3 region has 15 residues. Germline V gives CDR1 SGHRS, CDR2 YFSETQ. The ends were cut back, 2 bases at V and 0 bases at J, with 11 bases in the middle. The CDR3 bases are TGCGCCAGCAGCTTACAGTCAAGGGACCAAGAGACCCAGTACTTC. It encodes CASSLQSRDQETQYF.

This clonotype was recorded many times. The V call is TRBV12-3 or TRBV12-4, the J call TRBJ1-1; TRBD1 matches 11 bases. CDR3 length: 15 residues. Trimming cost V 6 bases and J 4 bases; bases outside gene matches: 7. The CDR3 coding sequence is TGTGCCAGCAGACGGGACAGGGGGGCGGGCACTGAAGCTTTCTTT. Encoded protein: CASRRDRGAGTEAFF.

This clonotype was recorded many times. The chain recombines TRBV20-1 with TRBJ1-2, with D perhaps matching TRBD1 (6 bases). The germline CDR1 and CDR2 sequences are DFQATT and SNEGSKA (reference sequence). This CDR3 is built from 14 residues. V was trimmed by 5 bases and J by 4 bases, leaving 17 bases between them. CDR3 DNA sequence: TGCAGTGCTGGGGATACCACAGGGTCCTATGGCTACACCTTC. Translating gives CSAGDTTGSYGYTF.

This clonotype was counted at least ten times. The chain carries TRBV18 and TRBJ1-6, with 8 positions matching TRBD1. Trimming took 6 bases from V and 10 from J; bases not matched to a gene: 17. Germline values: CDR1 KGHSH, CDR2 LQKENI. The CDR3 is 17 amino acids. This CDR3 is CASSRGQGPRGGSPLHF. DNA of the CDR3: TGTGCCAGCTCTCGCGGACAGGGACCCCGGGGGGGGTCACCCCTCCACTTT.

This clonotype has just one count. This rearrangement joins TRBV28 to TRBJ2-7; 8 bases fit TRBD2. The germline CDR1 and CDR2 sequences are MDHEN and SYDVKM. Unmatched junction bases numbered 4, after V lost 0 bases and J lost 6 bases. The CDR3 is 14 amino acids. Here the CDR3 DNA reads TGTGCCAGCAGTTTATGGGTGGCGGGGGGCGAGCAGTACGTC. This translates into CASSLWVAGGEQYV.

This clonotype was counted at least ten times. The chain combines TRBV5-1 with TRBJ1-5, with a tentative D call TRBD1 (6 bases). There are 14 residues in the CDR3. Per germline, CDR1 SGHRS and CDR2 YFSETQ. V lost 4 bases and J lost 7, with 15 bases in between. The CDR3 region is CASSPEGVGQPQHF. The CDR3 nucleotides are TGCGCCAGCAGCCCCGAGGGGGTAGGGCAGCCCCAGCATTTT. The complete variable domain, with remaining parts taken from reference TRBV5-1 and TRBJ1-5, reads KAGVTQTPRYLIKTRGQQVTLSCSPISGHRSVSWYQQTPGQGLQFLFEYFSETQRNKGNFPGRFSGRQFSNSRSEMNVSTLELGDSALYLCASSPEGVGQPQHFGDGTRLSIL.

Details on this clonotype: A much larger clone sits a single nucleotide away, making a read error possible. V usage is TRBV6-6 and J usage is TRBJ1-4; unclear D gene. In germline, CDR1 is MNHNY, CDR2 SVGAGI (reference sequence). The CDR3 extends over 14 amino acids. CDR3 in amino acids: CAGSSSGFREKLFF. For the CDR3, the DNA is TGTGCCGGCAGTTCATCGGGGTTTCGGGAAAAACTGTTTTTT.

This clonotype was counted many times. The gene calls are TRBV29-1 and TRBJ2-1; D is perhaps TRBD1 (5 bases). The germline gives CDR1 SQVTM, CDR2 ANQGSEA. Trimming left V 3 bases short and J 7 bases short, with 19 bases between. The CDR3 runs to 15 residues. The CDR3 is CSVEDRQIMRNEQFF. CDR3 in DNA: TGCAGCGTTGAGGATCGACAGATTATGAGGAATGAGCAGTTCTTC.

This clonotype was recorded at least ten times. This chain uses TRBV6-5 with TRBJ1-5; D is unresolved. Germline CDR1 MNHEY, CDR2 SVGAGI. Trimming removed 4 bases from V and 0 bases from J, with 4 bases in between. This CDR3 spans 13 amino acids. CDR3 region: CASSSNSNQPQHF. CDR3 sequence (DNA): TGTGCCAGCAGTTCTAATAGCAATCAGCCCCAGCATTTT.

Ten or more counts support this clonotype. This chain links TRBV18 with TRBJ1-4; D is undetermined. CDR1 is KGHSH, CDR2 LQKENI, per germline. CDR3 length equals 14 residues. Between the trimmed V and J ends, which lost 5 bases and 8 bases, there was a span of 15 bases. The CDR3 DNA reads as TGTGCCAGCTCATACGGACCCACCGTGGAAAAACTGTTTTTT. This gives the protein CASSYGPTVEKLFF. The full variable domain, with the rest looked up from reference TRBV18 and TRBJ1-4, is NAGVMQNPRHLVRRRGQEARLRCSPMKGHSHVYWYRQLPEEGLKFMVYLQKENIIDESGMPKERFSAEFPKEGPSILRIQQVVRGDSAAYFCASSYGPTVEKLFFGSGTQLSVL.

The chain has TRBV12-3 or TRBV12-4 and TRBJ2-3; the D is unclear. The CDR3 is 13 amino acids. V gave up 7 bases and J gave up 2 bases, with 10 bases separating them. This CDR3 reads CASTLEYTDTQYF. CDR3 sequence (DNA): TGTGCCAGCACCCTTGAGTACACAGATACGCAGTATTTT.

Worth noting for this clonotype: A much larger clone differs from this one at a single base, so this may be a read error. The genes are TRBV5-1 and TRBJ2-1; D may be TRBD1 (6 bases). The V gene lost 0 bases and the J gene lost 12 bases, with 16 bases spanning the gap. There are 14 residues in the CDR3. In germline, CDR1 is SGHRS, CDR2 YFSETQ. In nucleotides, the CDR3 is TGCGCCAGCAGCTTGGTCAGGGGCGGCGATGTGCAGTTCTTC. Translation gives CASSLVRGGDVQFF.

Many counts were recorded for this clonotype. CDR3 sequence: CASSLGGTGTPYNEQFF. The CDR3 bases are TGTGCCAGCAGCTTAGGCGGGACAGGGACCCCCTACAATGAGCAGTTCTTC. The V and J genes are TRBV7-9 and TRBJ2-1, with 9 bases matching TRBD1. The germline V gene encodes CDR1 SEHNR and CDR2 FQNEAQ (reference sequence). The length of the CDR3 is 17 residues. V dropped 1 base and J dropped 2; count of bases not matched to a gene: 6.

In its sample, this clonotype was seen many times. This sequence joins TRBV15 and TRBJ2-5, with unresolved D. Per germline, CDR1 LNHNV and CDR2 YYDKDF (reference sequence). The CDR3 length is 15 residues. Trimming cost V 0 bases and J 3 bases, with 11 bases left between them. Written as DNA, the CDR3 is TGTGCCACCAGCAGAGATTATACCTGGGAAGAGACCCAGTACTTC. Encoded protein: CATSRDYTWEETQYF.

The rearrangement links TRBV5-1 to TRBJ2-2, with TRBD1 as a possible D gene (5 bases). This CDR3 has 16 amino acids. CDR1 is SGHRS, CDR2 YFSETQ, per germline. Deletions cut 1 base from V and 2 bases from J, with 12 bases between. The DNA for the CDR3 is TGCGCCAGCAGCTTGTTATACCAGGGTAACACCGGGGAGCTGTTTTTT. Translated, it gives CASSLLYQGNTGELFF.

In its sample, this clonotype was seen many times. The chain has TRBV2 and TRBJ2-3; TRBD2 is a possible D gene (7 bases). The CDR3 totals 16 residues. Per germline, CDR1 SNHLY and CDR2 FYNNEI. Trimming cost V 7 bases and J 2 bases, with 19 bases left between them. CDR3 sequence (DNA): TGTGCCAGCACCCTAGGGGGGCTAGCGGACACAGATACGCAGTATTTT. Encoded protein: CASTLGGLADTDTQYF.

This clonotype was counted ten times or more. J is TRBJ2-1 and V is TRBV7-3, with D perhaps TRBD1 (5 bases). Per germline, CDR1 SGHTA and CDR2 FQGTGA. The CDR3 sequence is 15 residues long. Trimming stripped 8 bases from V and 0 bases from J, with 14 bases between. The CDR3 loop reads CASSPGPSSYNEQFF. CDR3 in DNA: TGTGCCAGCTCACCAGGGCCGAGCTCCTACAATGAGCAGTTCTTC.

This clonotype was seen at least ten times. The chain links TRBV5-8 to TRBJ1-5; D is uncertain. Germline V CDR1 and CDR2: SGHTS, YDEGEE. V dropped 4 bases and J dropped 3 bases, with 17 bases sitting between them. The CDR3 sequence is 16 residues long. CDR3 sequence: CASSHAEGFDNQPQHF. The CDR3 coding sequence is TGTGCCAGCAGCCATGCTGAGGGATTCGACAATCAGCCCCAGCATTTT.

This clonotype was counted ten times or more. The genes are TRBV4-2 and TRBJ1-1; D gene unclear. The germline CDR1 and CDR2 sequences are LGHNA and YNFKEQ. The CDR3 is 16 amino acids. Trimming pared 2 bases from V and 0 bases from J, leaving 13 bases between. Written as DNA, the CDR3 is TGTGCCAGCAGCCAAATGGGCCTTAGGGTGAACACTGAAGCTTTCTTT. Residues: CASSQMGLRVNTEAFF.

At least ten counts were recorded for this clonotype. V usage is TRBV6-5 and J usage is TRBJ2-3, with 12 bases fitting TRBD2. CDR1 and CDR2 (germline): MNHEY, SVGAGI. The CDR3 sequence is 15 residues long. After removal of 7 bases from V and 9 bases from J, the junction contained 11 bases not matched to a gene. For the CDR3, the DNA is TGTGCCAGCAACGAAGGGCTAGCGGGGGGGCGAACGCAGTATTTT. Translated, it gives CASNEGLAGGRTQYF.

In its sample, this clonotype was seen a few times. The chain uses TRBV19 and TRBJ2-4; TRBD1 aligns across 10 bases. Looked up from germline, CDR1 is LNHDA and CDR2 is SQIVND (reference sequence). V was clipped by 6 bases and J by 4 bases; unmatched bases: 6. The CDR3 contains 15 residues. This CDR3 is CASSPGTGEKNIQYF. The CDR3 DNA reads TGTGCCAGTAGCCCGGGGACAGGGGAAAAAAACATTCAGTACTTC.

This clonotype showed up just a few times. This chain uses TRBV7-2 with TRBJ1-3, with 9 positions matching TRBD1. V trimming: 4 bases; J trimming: 3 bases; junction bases outside the gene matches: 4. The CDR3 covers 15 residues. Germline V gives CDR1 SGHTA, CDR2 FQGNSA. The CDR3 protein is CASSSQGAHGNTIYF. The CDR3 bases are TGTGCCAGCAGCTCACAGGGGGCTCATGGAAACACCATATATTTT. The variable domain in full, completed from reference TRBV7-2 and TRBJ1-3, reads GAGVSQSPSNKVTEKGKDVELRCDPISGHTALYWYRQSLGQGLEFLIYFQGNSAPDKSGLPSDRFSAERTGGSVSTLTIQRTQQEDSAVYLCASSSQGAHGNTIYFGEGSWLTVV.

This clonotype occurred many times. The chain uses TRBV4-2 and TRBJ1-5; D is unresolved. CDR1 and CDR2 from the germline V gene are LGHNA and YNFKEQ. The CDR3 extends over 14 amino acids. V was trimmed by 1 base and J by 9 bases, leaving 13 bases between them. The CDR3 nucleotides read TGTGCCAGCAGCCAAGGGGTGACTGTCGGGCCCCAGCATTTT. Translated: CASSQGVTVGPQHF.

This clonotype was recorded at least ten times. J is TRBJ1-2 and V is TRBV6-5, with 9 bases matching TRBD1. V lost 7 bases and J lost 7; bases outside the gene matches: 10. CDR3 size: 14 residues. The germline V gene encodes CDR1 MNHEY and CDR2 SVGAGI. CDR3 bases: TGTGCCAGCACCCGCGGGACAGGGACGGGTGGCTACACCTTC. Protein sequence: CASTRGTGTGGYTF.